This TCR beta chain was found in a study of shared clonotypes between healthy human individuals. General observations from the study: Researchers found naive subsets generally carried larger estimated richness than memory subsets. Sample collection involved blood only; tissue repertoires are likely different. Among donors, the sharing of clonotypes was expected to be influenced by sequencing depth.

Positively selected for CCR7, the CD45RO-negative cells used as naive CD8 cells excluded terminally differentiated effector memory CD45RA+ cells. As for this clone: Its specificity is unknown.

The V segment lost 5 bases and the J segment 4 bases; nucleotides outside the gene matches: 10. The CDR3 totals 15 residues. Germline V gene sequence: CDR1 SQVTM, CDR2 ANQGSEA. Sorted-subset replicate PCRs used around 0.2 ug DNA, approximately 27,000 T cell genomes. TCRdb keeps only in-frame clones here, not all; method: immunoSEQ multiplex PCR. The data hold about 2 million clones, with about 95% observed a single time. This chain uses TRBV29-1 with TRBJ2-5; 10 bases align to TRBD1. The sequencing input was naive CD8+ T cells sorted from blood. This clonotype was sampled from a man between 18 and 35 years old in good health. The CDR3 bases are TGCAGCGTTTCCAGACAGGGGGCGCAAGGAGAGACCCAGTACTTC. Its protein is CSVSRQGAQGETQYF. The full variable domain, completed using reference TRBV29-1 and TRBJ2-5, is SAVISQKPSRDICQRGTSLTIQCQVDSQVTMMFWYRQQPGQSLTLIATANQGSEATYESGFVIDKFPISRPNLTFSTLTVSNMSPEDSSIYLCSVSRQGAQGETQYFGPGTRLLVL.